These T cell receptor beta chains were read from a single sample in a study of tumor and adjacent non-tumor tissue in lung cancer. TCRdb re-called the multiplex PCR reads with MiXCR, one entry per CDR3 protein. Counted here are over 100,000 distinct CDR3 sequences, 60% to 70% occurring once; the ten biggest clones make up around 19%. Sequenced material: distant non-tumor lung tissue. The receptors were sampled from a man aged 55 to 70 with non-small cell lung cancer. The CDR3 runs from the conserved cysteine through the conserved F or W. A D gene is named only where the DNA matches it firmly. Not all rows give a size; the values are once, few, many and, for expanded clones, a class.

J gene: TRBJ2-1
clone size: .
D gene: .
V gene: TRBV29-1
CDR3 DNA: TGCAGCGTTAACGAGGCCATAGAGGGTGGCATGGGTGAGCAGTTCTTC
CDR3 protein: CSVNEAIEGGMGEQFF

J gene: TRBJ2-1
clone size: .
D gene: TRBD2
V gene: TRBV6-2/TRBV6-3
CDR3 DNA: TGTGCCAGCGCTATTAGCGGGAACTCCTACAATGAGCAGTTCTTC
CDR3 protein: CASAISGNSYNEQFF

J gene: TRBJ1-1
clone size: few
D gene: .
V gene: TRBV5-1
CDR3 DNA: TGCGCCAGCAGCTTGTTAAATCCCCAGAGCACTGAAGCTTTCTTT
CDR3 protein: CASSLLNPQSTEAFF

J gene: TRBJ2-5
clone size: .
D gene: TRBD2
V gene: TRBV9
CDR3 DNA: TGTGTCAGCAGTACAGGACTAGCGGGAGAAGGAGAGACCCAGTACTTC
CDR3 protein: CVSSTGLAGEGETQYF

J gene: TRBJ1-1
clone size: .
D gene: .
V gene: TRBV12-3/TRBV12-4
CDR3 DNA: TGTGCCAGCAGGACCCCGGTGGGCGCTGAAGCCTTCTTT
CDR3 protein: CASRTPVGAEAFF

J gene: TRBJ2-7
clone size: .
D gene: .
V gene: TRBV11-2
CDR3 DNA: .
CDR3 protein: CVSSLVGDGSYERYF

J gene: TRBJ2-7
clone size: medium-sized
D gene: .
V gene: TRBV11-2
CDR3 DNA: TGTGCCAGCAGCTTAGTGCGCGCCTACGAGCAGTACTTC
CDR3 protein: CASSLVRAYEQYF

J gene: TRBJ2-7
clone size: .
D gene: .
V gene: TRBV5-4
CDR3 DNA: TGTGCCAGCAGCTTGGGGGAGGCTGGATATTACGAGCAGTACTTC
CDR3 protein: CASSLGEAGYYEQYF

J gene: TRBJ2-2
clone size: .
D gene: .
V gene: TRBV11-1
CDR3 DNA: TGTGCCAGCAGCACACAACAGGGATTTCCCGACACAAGGGAGCTGTTTTTT
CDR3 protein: CASSTQQGFPDTRELFF

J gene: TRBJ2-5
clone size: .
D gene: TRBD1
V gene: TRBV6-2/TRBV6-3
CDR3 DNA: TGTGTCAGCAGTGGGGCCTGGGACAGCCGAGAGACCCAGTACTTC
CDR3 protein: CVSSGAWDSRETQYF

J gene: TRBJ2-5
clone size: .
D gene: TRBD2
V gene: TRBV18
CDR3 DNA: TGTGCCAGCTCACCGACTAGCGGGAGTGGAGAGACCCAGTACTTC
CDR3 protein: CASSPTSGSGETQYF

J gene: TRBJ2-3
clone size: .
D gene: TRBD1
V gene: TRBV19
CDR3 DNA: TGTGCCAGTAGTCAACTCGGCGACAGGGGGCAAGTCACACACACAGATACGCAGTATTTT
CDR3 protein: CASSQLGDRGQVTHTDTQYF

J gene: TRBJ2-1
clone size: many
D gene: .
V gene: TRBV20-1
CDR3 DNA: TGCAGTGCTAGTCACAGCAATGAGCAGTTCTTC
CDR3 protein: CSASHSNEQFF

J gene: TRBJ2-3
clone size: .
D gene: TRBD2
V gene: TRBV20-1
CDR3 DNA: TGCAGTGCTAGGGGGACTAGCGGATGCACAGATACGCAGTATTTT
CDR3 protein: CSARGTSGCTDTQYF

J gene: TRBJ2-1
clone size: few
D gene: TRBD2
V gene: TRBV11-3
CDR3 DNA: TGTGCCAGCAGCTTTACTAGCGGCTCCTACAATGAGCAGTTCTTC
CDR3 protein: CASSFTSGSYNEQFF

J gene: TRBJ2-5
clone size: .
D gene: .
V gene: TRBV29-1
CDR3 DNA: TGCAGCGTACAAGGACTCCCGGCTTATAGCTACTTC
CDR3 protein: CSVQGLPAYSYF

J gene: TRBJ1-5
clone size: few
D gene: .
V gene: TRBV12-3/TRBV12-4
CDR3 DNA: TGTGCCGGCAGTTTAAGCAGCAATCAGGCTCAGCATTTT
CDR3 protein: CAGSLSSNQAQHF

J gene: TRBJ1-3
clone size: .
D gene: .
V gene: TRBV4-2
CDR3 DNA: TGTGCCAGCAGCCAAGTGGACTCTGGAAACACCATATATTTC
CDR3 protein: CASSQVDSGNTIYF

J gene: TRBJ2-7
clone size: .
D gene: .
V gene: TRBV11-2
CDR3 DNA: TGTGCCAGCAGCATAGATCTAACTAGCTGGAAGTACGAGCAGTACTTC
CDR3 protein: CASSIDLTSWKYEQYF

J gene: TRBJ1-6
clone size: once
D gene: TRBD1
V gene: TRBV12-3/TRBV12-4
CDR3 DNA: TGTACCAGCAGTTTACACAGGGGGGAGAATTCACCCCTACACTTT
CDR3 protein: CTSSLHRGENSPLHF

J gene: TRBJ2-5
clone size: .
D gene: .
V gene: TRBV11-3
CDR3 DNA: TGTGTTAGCAGCGTGTACACCACAGAGACCCAGTACTTC
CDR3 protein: CVSSVYTTETQYF

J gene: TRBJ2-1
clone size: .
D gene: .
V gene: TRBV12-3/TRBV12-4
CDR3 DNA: TGTGCCATCAGTTTTGTTAGGGGTGAGCGGTTCTTC
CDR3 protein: CAISFVRGERFF

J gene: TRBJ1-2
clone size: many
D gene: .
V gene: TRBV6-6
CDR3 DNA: TGTGCCAGCAGTTACCTGGGCGGGGTCAGCCAAAACTATGGCTACACCTTC
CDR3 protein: CASSYLGGVSQNYGYTF

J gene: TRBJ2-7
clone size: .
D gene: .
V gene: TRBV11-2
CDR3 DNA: TGTGCCAGCAGCCTAGACCACGGGGGCGATAACGGGCAGTACTTC
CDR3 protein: CASSLDHGGDNGQYF

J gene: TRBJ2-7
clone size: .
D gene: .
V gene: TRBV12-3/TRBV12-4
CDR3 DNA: TGTGCCAGCAGCACCACCGGGCTAGTCTACAGCGAGCAGTACTTC
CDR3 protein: CASSTTGLVYSEQYF